This section outlines one T cell receptor (beta chain) sequence together with its context. CDR1 is MNHEY and CDR2 is SVGAGI in the germline V gene. The ends lost 6 bases at V and 9 bases at J; junction bases unmatched: 12. The CDR3 totals 14 residues. The entry originates in a study of blood T cell repertoires in COVID-19. Study background: Material from acute and convalescent COVID-19 was sourced from the United States, Italy and Spain. T cells, B-cell-depleted T cells, or PBMCs provided the cDNA or gDNA that served as material.

In the original workflow: Amplification of reference gene primers provided the estimated nucleated cell counts. Produced via immunoSEQ multiplex PCR; TCRdb's table is partial and in-frame only. D and trimming come from the DNA, and the V and J calls and clone size come from that table. The sample comprises roughly 90,000 clones, 80% of which are singletons, and under 13% rests with the top ten. The chain links TRBV6-5 to TRBJ2-5; 8 nucleotides agree with TRBD2. The origin of this receptor is a woman between 65 and 79 years old with acute or convalescent COVID-19. Sequenced input: peripheral blood. In DNA form, the CDR3 reads TGTGCCAGCAGGGCTCTTAGCGGGGTCGTGGCCCAGTACTTC. It is translated as CASRALSGVVAQYF.